This T cell receptor beta chain emerged from a study of beta chain features in type 1 diabetes. Remarks on this clone: Its antigen is unidentified.

The sequenced template was cDNA made from the entire isolated RNA. Stem cell-like memory T cell samples were sequenced, and they averaged roughly 1 million reads. The assay was immunoSEQ multiplex PCR, and TCRdb's table has in-frame clones only and misses some. The sample lists 15,000 or so clones, 60% to 75% seen once, with roughly 0.77% in the top ten. The CDR3 runs to 15 residues. The germline CDR1 and CDR2 sequences are SGHDT and YYEEEE. J gave up 3 bases and V 4 bases, and 5 bases lay outside the gene matches. Study-level findings and limits: The VDJ junctions of type 1 diabetes patients carried fewer insertions and more deletions. No resolution was reached here on whether HLA type influences TCRB rearrangement. Shortening of TCRB CDR3s, moderate but significant, appeared in all four CD4+ subsets of Type 1 diabetes patients.

The sequencing sample was made of stem cell memory CD4+ T cells from blood. This TCR derives from a man aged 25 to 40 with type 1 diabetes. The V gene is TRBV5-6, the J gene TRBJ2-1; 9 bases fit TRBD1. CDR3 region: CASSGGQGGYNEQFF. CDR3 bases: TGTGCCAGCAGCGGGGGACAGGGAGGCTACAATGAGCAGTTCTTC. Full variable domain (remainder filled in from reference TRBV5-6 and TRBJ2-1): DAGVTQSPTHLIKTRGQQVTLRCSPKSGHDTVSWYQQALGQGPQFIFQYYEEEERQRGNFPDRFSGHQFPNYSSELNVNALLLGDSALYLCASSGGQGGYNEQFFGPGTRLTVL.